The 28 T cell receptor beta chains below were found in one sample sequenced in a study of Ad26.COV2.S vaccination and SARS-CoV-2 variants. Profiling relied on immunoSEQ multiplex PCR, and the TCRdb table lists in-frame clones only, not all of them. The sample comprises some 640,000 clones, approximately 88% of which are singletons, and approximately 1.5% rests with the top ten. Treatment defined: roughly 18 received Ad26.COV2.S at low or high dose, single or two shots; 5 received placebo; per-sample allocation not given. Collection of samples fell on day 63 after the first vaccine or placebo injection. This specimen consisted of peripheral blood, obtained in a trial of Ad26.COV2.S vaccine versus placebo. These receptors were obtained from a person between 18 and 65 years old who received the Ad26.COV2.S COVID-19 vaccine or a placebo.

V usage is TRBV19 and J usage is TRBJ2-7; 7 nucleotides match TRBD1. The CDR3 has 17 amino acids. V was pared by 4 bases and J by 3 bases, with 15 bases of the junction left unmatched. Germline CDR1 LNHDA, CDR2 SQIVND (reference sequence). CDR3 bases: TGTGCCAGTAGTACGGCTAGAGGGGGCCTAACCAACTACGAGCAGTACTTC. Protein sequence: CASSTARGGLTNYEQYF.

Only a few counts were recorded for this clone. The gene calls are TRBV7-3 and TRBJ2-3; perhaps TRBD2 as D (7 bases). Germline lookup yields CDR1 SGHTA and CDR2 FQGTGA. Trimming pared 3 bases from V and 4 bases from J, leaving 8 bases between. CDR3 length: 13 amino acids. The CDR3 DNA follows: TGTGCCAGCAGCTTCGGGGGGCCAGATACGCAGTATTTT. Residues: CASSFGGPDTQYF.

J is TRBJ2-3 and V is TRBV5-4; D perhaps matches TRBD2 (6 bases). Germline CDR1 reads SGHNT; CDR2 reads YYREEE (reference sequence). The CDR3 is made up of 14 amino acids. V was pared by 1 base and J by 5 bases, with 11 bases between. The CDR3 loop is CASSLNPAGDTQYF. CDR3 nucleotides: TGTGCCAGCAGCTTGAATCCAGCGGGAGATACGCAGTATTTT.

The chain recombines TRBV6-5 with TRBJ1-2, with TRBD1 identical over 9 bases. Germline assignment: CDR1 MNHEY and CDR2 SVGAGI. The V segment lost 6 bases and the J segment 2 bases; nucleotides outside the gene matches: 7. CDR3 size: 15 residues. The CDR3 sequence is CASRPDRGGNYGYTF. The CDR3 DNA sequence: TGTGCCAGCAGACCGGACAGGGGCGGAAACTATGGCTACACCTTC.

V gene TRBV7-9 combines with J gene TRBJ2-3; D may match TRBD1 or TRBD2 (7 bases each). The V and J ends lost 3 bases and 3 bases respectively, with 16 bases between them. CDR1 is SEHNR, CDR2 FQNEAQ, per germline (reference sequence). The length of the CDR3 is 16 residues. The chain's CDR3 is CASSLASGTVTDTQYF. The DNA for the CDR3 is TGTGCCAGCAGCTTGGCAAGCGGGACAGTTACAGATACGCAGTATTTT.

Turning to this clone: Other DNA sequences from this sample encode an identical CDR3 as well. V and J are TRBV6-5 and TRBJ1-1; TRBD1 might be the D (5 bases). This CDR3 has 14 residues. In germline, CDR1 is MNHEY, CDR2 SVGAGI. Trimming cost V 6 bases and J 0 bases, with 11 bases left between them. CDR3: CASSQTRVNTEAFF. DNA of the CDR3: TGTGCCAGCAGCCAGACCAGGGTGAACACTGAAGCTTTCTTT.

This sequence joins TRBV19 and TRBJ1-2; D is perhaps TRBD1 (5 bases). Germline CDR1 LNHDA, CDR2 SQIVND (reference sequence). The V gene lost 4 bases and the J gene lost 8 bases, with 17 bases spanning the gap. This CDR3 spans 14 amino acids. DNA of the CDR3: TGTGCCAGTAGTAGAGGGCAGGGTACCGGAGGCTACACCTTC. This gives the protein CASSRGQGTGGYTF.

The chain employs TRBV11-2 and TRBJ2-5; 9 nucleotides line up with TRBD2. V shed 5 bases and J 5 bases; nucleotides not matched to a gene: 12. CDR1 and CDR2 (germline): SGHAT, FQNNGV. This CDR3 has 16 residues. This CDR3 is CASSRSGGPLGETQYF. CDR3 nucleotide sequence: TGTGCCAGCAGCCGGAGCGGGGGGCCTTTGGGGGAGACCCAGTACTTC. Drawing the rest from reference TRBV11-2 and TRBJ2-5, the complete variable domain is EAGVAQSPRYKIIEKRQSVAFWCNPISGHATLYWYQQILGQGPKLLIQFQNNGVVDDSQLPKDRFSAERLKGVDSTLKIQPAKLEDSAVYLCASSRSGGPLGETQYFGPGTRLLVL.

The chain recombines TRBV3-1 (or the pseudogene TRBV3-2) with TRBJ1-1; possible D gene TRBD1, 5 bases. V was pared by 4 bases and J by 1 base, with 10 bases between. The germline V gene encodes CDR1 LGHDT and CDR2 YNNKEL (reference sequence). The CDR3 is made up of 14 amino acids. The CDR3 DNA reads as TGTGCCAGCAGCCCTCGAGGGGAGAACACTGAAGCTTTCTTT. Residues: CASSPRGENTEAFF.

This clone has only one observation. CDR3 bases: TGTGCCAGCAGCCAAGAGAGGGAGGGCTCCTACAATGAGCAGTTCTTC. Amino acid sequence: CASSQEREGSYNEQFF. This sequence joins TRBV3-1 (or the pseudogene TRBV3-2) and TRBJ2-1; TRBD2 matches 7 bases. This CDR3 is 16 amino acids long. Per the germline V gene, CDR1 is LGHDT and CDR2 is YNNKEL (reference sequence). V shed 0 bases and J 0 bases; nucleotides not matched to a gene: 2.

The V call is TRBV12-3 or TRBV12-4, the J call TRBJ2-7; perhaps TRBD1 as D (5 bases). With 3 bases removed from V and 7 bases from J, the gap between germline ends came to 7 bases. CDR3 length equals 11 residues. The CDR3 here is CASSLGPEQYF. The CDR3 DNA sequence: TGTGCCAGCAGTTTGGGGCCTGAGCAGTACTTC.

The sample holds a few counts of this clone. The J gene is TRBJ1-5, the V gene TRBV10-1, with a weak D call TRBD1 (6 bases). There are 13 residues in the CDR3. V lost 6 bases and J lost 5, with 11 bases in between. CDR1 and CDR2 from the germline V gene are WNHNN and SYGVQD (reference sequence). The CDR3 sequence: CASSRDTDQPQHF. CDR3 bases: TGCGCCAGCAGCCGGGACACGGATCAGCCCCAGCATTTT.

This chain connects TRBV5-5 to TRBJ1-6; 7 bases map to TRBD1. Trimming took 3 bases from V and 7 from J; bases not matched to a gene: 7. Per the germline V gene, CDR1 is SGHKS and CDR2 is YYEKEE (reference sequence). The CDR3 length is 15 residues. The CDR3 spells CASSSLTGWNSPLHF. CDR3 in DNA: TGTGCCAGCAGCTCGTTGACAGGGTGGAATTCACCCCTCCACTTT.

CDR3 region: CASTSLKGPSNYGYTF. CDR3 bases: TGTGCCAGCACCTCTCTTAAAGGGCCCTCAAACTATGGCTACACCTTC. The rearrangement links TRBV13 to TRBJ1-2; no reliable D call. The CDR3 spans 16 residues. V lost 7 bases and J lost 2, with 20 bases in between. CDR1 and CDR2 from the germline V gene are PRHDT and FYEKMQ (reference sequence). Complete variable domain (other parts from reference TRBV13 and TRBJ1-2): AAGVIQSPRHLIKEKRETATLKCYPIPRHDTVYWYQQGPGQDPQFLISFYEKMQSDKGSIPDRFSAQQFSDYHSELNMSSLELGDSALYFCASTSLKGPSNYGYTFGSGTRLTVV.

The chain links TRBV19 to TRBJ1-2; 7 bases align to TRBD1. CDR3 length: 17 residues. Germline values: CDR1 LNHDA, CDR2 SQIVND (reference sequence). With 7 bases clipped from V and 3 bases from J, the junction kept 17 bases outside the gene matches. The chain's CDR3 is CASNPLWTGTKHYGYTF. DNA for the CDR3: TGTGCCAGTAACCCTCTTTGGACAGGCACGAAGCACTATGGCTACACCTTC.

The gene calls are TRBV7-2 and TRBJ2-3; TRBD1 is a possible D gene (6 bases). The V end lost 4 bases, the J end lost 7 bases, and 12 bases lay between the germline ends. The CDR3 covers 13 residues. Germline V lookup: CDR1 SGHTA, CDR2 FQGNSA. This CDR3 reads CASSSPGGYTQYF. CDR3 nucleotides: TGTGCCAGCAGCTCCCCTGGGGGCTATACGCAGTATTTT.

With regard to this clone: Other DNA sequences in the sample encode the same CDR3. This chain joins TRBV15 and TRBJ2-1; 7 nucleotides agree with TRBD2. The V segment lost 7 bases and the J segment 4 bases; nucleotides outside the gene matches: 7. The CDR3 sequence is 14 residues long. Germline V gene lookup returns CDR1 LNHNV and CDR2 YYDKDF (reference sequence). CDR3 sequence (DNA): TGTGCCACCACCCGCGGGGGTGATTACAATGAGCAGTTCTTC. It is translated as CATTRGGDYNEQFF.

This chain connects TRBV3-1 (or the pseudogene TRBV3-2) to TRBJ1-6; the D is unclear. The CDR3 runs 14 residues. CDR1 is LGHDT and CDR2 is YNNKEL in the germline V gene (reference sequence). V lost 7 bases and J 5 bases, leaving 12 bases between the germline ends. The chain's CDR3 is CASTPLPNNSPLHF. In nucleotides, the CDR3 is TGTGCCAGCACCCCCCTCCCGAATAATTCACCCCTCCACTTT.

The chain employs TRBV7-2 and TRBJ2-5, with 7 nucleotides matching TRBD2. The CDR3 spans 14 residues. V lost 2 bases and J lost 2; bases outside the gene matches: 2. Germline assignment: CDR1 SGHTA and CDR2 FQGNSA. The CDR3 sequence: CASSLSSGQETQYF. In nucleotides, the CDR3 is TGTGCCAGCAGCTTATCTAGCGGACAAGAGACCCAGTACTTC.

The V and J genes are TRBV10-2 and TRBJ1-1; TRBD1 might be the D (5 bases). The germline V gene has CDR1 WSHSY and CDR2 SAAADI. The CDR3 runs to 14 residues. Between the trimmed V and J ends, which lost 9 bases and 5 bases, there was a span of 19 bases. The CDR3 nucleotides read TGCGCCAGTACTACTATCCAGGGAAATACTGAAGCTTTCTTT. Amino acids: CASTTIQGNTEAFF.

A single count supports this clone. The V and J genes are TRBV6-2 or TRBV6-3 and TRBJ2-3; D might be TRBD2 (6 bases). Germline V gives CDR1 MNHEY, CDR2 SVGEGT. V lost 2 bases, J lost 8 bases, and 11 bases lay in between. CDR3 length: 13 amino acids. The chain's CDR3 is CASSYGGASTQYF. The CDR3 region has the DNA TGTGCCAGCAGTTACGGCGGGGCTAGTACGCAGTATTTT.

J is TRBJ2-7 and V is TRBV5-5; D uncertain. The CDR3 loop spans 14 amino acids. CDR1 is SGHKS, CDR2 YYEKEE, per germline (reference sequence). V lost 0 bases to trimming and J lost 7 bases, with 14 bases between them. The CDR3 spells CASSLGVPLDEQYF. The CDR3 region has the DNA TGTGCCAGCAGCTTGGGGGTCCCTTTGGATGAGCAGTACTTC.

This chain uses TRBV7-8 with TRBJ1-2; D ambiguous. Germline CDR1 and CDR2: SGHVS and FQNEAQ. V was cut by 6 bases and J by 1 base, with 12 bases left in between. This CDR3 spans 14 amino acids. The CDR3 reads CASSSSLLNYGYTF. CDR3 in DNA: TGTGCCAGCAGTTCATCTCTCCTTAACTATGGCTACACCTTC.

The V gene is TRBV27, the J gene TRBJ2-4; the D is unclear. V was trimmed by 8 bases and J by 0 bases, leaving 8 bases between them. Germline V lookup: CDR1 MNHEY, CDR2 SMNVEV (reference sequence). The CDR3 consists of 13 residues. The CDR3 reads CASRPLAKNIQYF. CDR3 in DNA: TGTGCCAGCCGGCCTTTAGCCAAAAACATTCAGTACTTC.

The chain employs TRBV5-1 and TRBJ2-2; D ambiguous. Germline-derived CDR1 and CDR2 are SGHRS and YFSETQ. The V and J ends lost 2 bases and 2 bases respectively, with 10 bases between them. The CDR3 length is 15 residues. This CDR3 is CASSLTRGNTGELFF. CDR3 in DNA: TGCGCCAGCAGCTTAACCCGCGGTAACACCGGGGAGCTGTTTTTT.

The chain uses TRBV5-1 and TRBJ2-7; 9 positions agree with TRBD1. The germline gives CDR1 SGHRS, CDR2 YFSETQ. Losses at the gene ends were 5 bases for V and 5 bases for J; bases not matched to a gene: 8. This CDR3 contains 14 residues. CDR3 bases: TGCGCCAGCAGACCGACAGGGGGACAGGACGAGCAGTACTTC. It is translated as CASRPTGGQDEQYF.

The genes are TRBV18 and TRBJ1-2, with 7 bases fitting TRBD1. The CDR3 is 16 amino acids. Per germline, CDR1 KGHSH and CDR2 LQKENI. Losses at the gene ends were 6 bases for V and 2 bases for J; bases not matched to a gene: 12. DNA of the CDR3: TGTGCCAGCTCTCTAAACCGGGACAGAAACAACTATGGCTACACCTTC. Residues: CASSLNRDRNNYGYTF.

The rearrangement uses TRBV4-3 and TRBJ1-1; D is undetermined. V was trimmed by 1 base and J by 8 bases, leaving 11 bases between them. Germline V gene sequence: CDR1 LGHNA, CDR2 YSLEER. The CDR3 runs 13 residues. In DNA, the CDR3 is TGCGCCAGCAGCCAAGGAATCACCAAGGAAGCTTTCTTT. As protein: CASSQGITKEAFF.